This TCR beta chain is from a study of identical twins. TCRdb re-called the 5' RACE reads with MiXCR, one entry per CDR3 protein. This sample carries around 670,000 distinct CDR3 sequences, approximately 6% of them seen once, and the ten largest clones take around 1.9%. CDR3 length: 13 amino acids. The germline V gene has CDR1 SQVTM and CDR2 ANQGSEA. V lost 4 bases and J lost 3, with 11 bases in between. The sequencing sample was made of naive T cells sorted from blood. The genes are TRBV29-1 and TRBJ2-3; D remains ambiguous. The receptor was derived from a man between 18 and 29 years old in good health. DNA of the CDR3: TGCAGCGTTGGGCGGCTCTTGACAGATACGCAGTATTTT. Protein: CSVGRLLTDTQYF.